This TCR beta chain was found in a study of shared clonotypes between healthy human individuals. Study results and limitations: Only blood underwent sampling, and tissue repertoires likely differ.

Clones were sequenced by immunoSEQ multiplex PCR, and TCRdb holds only the in-frame ones, with some missing. The sample carries 1 million to 1.3 million clones, more than 75% recorded once. Concerning this clone: The antigen is undetermined.

The CDR3 consists of 13 residues. Germline CDR1 reads MDHEN; CDR2 reads SYDVKM. V dropped 7 bases and J dropped 6 bases, with 15 bases sitting between them. The chain couples TRBV28 to TRBJ1-2, with D unresolved. The material sequenced was memory CD4+ T cells from PBMCs. Documented subset: CD45RA-negative fraction. This receptor was identified in a man aged 18-30 years in good health. Some clones in this sample may be carry-over from other donors' samples. CDR3 bases: TGTGCCAGCAACATTCCGGGGAGGGATGGCTACACCTTC. Translation: CASNIPGRDGYTF.